This T cell receptor (beta chain) was sequenced in a study of cytomegalovirus exposure and HLA in healthy donors (dated by TCRdb to about 2017). As for the study more broadly: According to a later analysis, one platform produced both the 120 validation repertoires and the 670 or so repertoires of the first cohort. The study aimed to test whether cataloging public T cell receptors could reveal signatures of past pathogen exposure. Along with the roughly 670-subject first cohort, a separate validation cohort of around 110 different subjects was used. To predict cytomegalovirus infection status, the study combined high-throughput TCR immunosequencing, statistical association of individual TCRs with disease status, and machine learning. General conclusions and limits of the study: A later analysis found that TCRs clustered in the first cohort also tended to co-occur in the 95 to 150 validation repertoires, with more than 90% of cluster scores above 0. Most TCR sequences were seen in very few donors, while some public TCRs were found in many individuals. The classifier was reported to diagnose cytomegalovirus status with high specificity and sensitivity in both the original and validation cohorts. A few of the identified cytomegalovirus-associated TCR beta chains were confirmed in vitro to be specific for cytomegalovirus antigens. It was suggested by the authors that the approach could potentially be generalized to other disease states and immunological phenotypes. A later analysis lacked HLA typing for the validation cohort, so it scored co-occurrence in that cohort across all 110 or so repertoires. In the study, some 160 TCR beta chains were listed as associated with cytomegalovirus.

The donors were included in the validation cohort of 120 subjects, a group kept apart from the 666-subject first cohort. Preparation of the library involved the immunoSEQ multiplex PCR assay. Regarding the original processing steps: To diagnose cytomegalovirus status from the catalog of TCR beta chain sequences, a statistical classification framework was built. Drawn from immuneACCESS, this table holds only the in-frame rearrangements with V and J called that TCRdb kept. Clones are partly lost; checked studies trace under half to an unresolved V gene and leave the rest unexplained. D and trimming come from the DNA, and the V and J calls and clone size come from that table. This sample lists about 330,000 clones; about 85% were detected once. 0.95% to 1.5% of the sample is taken by the ten largest. A remark on this clone: Its antigen is currently not known. No base-level quality is on record; no much larger clone is a single base apart.

Sequences MNHEY (CDR1) and SVGAGI (CDR2) are obtained from the germline V gene. The CDR3 numbers 13 residues from cysteine through phenylalanine. Solely the CDR3 DNA is kept, with 39 bases framed from the first base. Between the V and J ends, shortened by 6 bases and 1 base respectively, the junction contains 9 bases. The source material was PBMCs. The receptor chain draws on TRBV6-5 and TRBJ2-5; TRBD2 is perhaps the D gene, given 6 matching bases. This TCR derives from a woman younger than 45 in good health and CMV-seropositive. The DNA reads TGTGCCAGCAGACGACTAGTCCAAGAGACCCAGTACTTC. The resulting protein is CASRRLVQETQYF.